Below, 22 T cell receptor beta chains from the same sample are listed, as sequenced in a study of blood T cell repertoires in COVID-19. Assay: immunoSEQ multiplex PCR; the TCRdb copy retains only in-frame clones and omits some. This table holds about 290,000 clones, roughly 89% found once. Material for sequencing was peripheral blood. These receptor sequences come from a woman in her thirties or forties who had recovered from COVID-19.

The chain employs TRBV10-3 and TRBJ1-5, with a possible D match to TRBD1 (5 bases). CDR1 is ENHRY and CDR2 is SYGVKD in the germline V gene. The V end lost 4 bases, the J end lost 3 bases, and 7 bases lay between the germline ends. The CDR3 covers 13 residues. The CDR3 region has the DNA TGTGCCATCAGTGGACAGAACAATCAGCCCCAGCATTTT. Protein product: CAISGQNNQPQHF.

The chain carries TRBV5-8 and TRBJ1-1, with TRBD1 as a possible D gene (5 bases). This CDR3 is built from 13 residues. Germline CDR1 is SGHTS and CDR2 is YDEGEE. The V gene lost 2 bases and the J gene lost 4 bases, with 9 bases spanning the gap. The CDR3 DNA follows: TGTGCCAGCAGCTTCAGGGTCCCCACTGAAGCTTTCTTT. It codes for CASSFRVPTEAFF.

This chain connects TRBV7-2 to TRBJ2-1, with 12 positions matching TRBD2. CDR1 SGHTA and CDR2 FQGNSA come from the germline V gene. CDR3 size: 16 residues. The trim removed 5 bases at V and 6 bases at J, leaving 8 bases unmatched. The CDR3 reads CASSPQLAGGRNEQFF. The CDR3 DNA sequence: TGTGCCAGCAGCCCACAACTAGCGGGAGGCCGCAATGAGCAGTTCTTC.

The chain carries TRBV5-1 and TRBJ2-7, with 14 bases that match TRBD2. With V trimmed by 4 bases and J by 6 bases, 9 bases remained unmatched. The germline V gene encodes CDR1 SGHRS and CDR2 YFSETQ. The CDR3 runs to 16 residues. CDR3 sequence (DNA): TGCGCCAGCAGCGCCGGGACTAGCGGGAGTCTTTCCGAGCAGTACTTC. This encodes CASSAGTSGSLSEQYF.

V usage is TRBV3-1 (or the pseudogene TRBV3-2) and J usage is TRBJ1-1, with TRBD1 identical over 7 bases. Germline loops: CDR1 LGHDT, CDR2 YNNKEL (reference sequence). V lost 5 bases and J lost 6; bases outside the gene matches: 6. The CDR3 has 13 amino acids. The CDR3 region is CASSLTDRAEAFF. The DNA of the CDR3 is TGTGCCAGCAGCTTAACCGACAGGGCTGAAGCTTTCTTT.

The rearrangement links TRBV5-6 to TRBJ2-3; 10 bases agree with TRBD2. The CDR3 consists of 15 residues. In germline, CDR1 is SGHDT, CDR2 YYEEEE. J gave up 3 bases and V 2 bases, and 3 bases lay outside the gene matches. The CDR3 reads CASSFLAGDTDTQYF. The CDR3 bases are TGTGCCAGCAGCTTTCTAGCGGGAGATACAGATACGCAGTATTTT.

The gene calls are TRBV7-2 and TRBJ2-1; 8 positions match TRBD2. CDR3 length: 15 residues. Losses at the gene ends were 0 bases for V and 4 bases for J; bases not matched to a gene: 2. CDR1 is SGHTA and CDR2 is FQGNSA in the germline V gene. This CDR3 is CASSLARGGYNEQFF. In nucleotides, the CDR3 is TGTGCCAGCAGCTTAGCCCGGGGGGGTTACAATGAGCAGTTCTTC.

This rearrangement joins TRBV7-9 to TRBJ2-7; 8 bases map to TRBD2. Germline CDR1 reads SEHNR; CDR2 reads FQNEAQ (reference sequence). This CDR3 is built from 15 residues. V lost 1 base, J lost 5 bases, and 7 bases stayed unmatched. In DNA, the CDR3 is TGTGCCAGCAGCTTAGATGGGACTAGGTACGACGAGCAGTACTTC. Translation gives CASSLDGTRYDEQYF.

A note on this clone: Other DNA sequences from this sample encode an identical CDR3 as well. V and J are TRBV19 and TRBJ2-7; 12 bases match TRBD2. J lost 1 base, V lost 3 bases, and 1 base had no gene match. Germline CDR1 LNHDA, CDR2 SQIVND (reference sequence). The CDR3 has 15 residues. As DNA, the CDR3 is TGTGCCAGTAGTATCGGACTAGCGGGATCCTACGAGCAGTACTTC. Protein: CASSIGLAGSYEQYF.

This sequence joins TRBV7-9 and TRBJ2-2; tentatively, D is TRBD2 (6 bases). V shed 2 bases and J shed 0 bases, with 10 bases lying between them. Germline-derived CDR1 and CDR2 are SEHNR and FQNEAQ (reference sequence). The CDR3 covers 16 residues. The CDR3 is CASSLWLATNTGELFF. CDR3 nucleotide sequence: TGTGCCAGCAGCTTATGGCTAGCGACGAACACCGGGGAGCTGTTTTTT.

The rearrangement links TRBV18 to TRBJ2-3, with D unclear. The V and J ends lost 0 bases and 3 bases respectively, with 10 bases between them. Germline CDR1 is KGHSH and CDR2 is LQKENI. CDR3 size: 15 residues. CDR3 bases: TGTGCCAGCTCACCACCCAACAGCCTTACAGATACGCAGTATTTT. Protein: CASSPPNSLTDTQYF.

This chain links TRBV29-1 with TRBJ1-2; 7 nucleotides match TRBD1. The J segment lost 8 bases and the V segment lost 4 bases, leaving 7 bases of the junction unmatched. The CDR3 sequence is 12 residues long. In germline, CDR1 is SQVTM, CDR2 ANQGSEA. The CDR3 region is CSVGWDSGGYTF. DNA for the CDR3: TGCAGCGTTGGGTGGGACAGCGGCGGCTACACCTTC.

The chain has TRBV10-3 and TRBJ1-2; the match to TRBD1 covers 8 bases. Trimming cost V 5 bases and J 0 bases; bases outside gene matches: 5. Germline V gene data show CDR1 as ENHRY and CDR2 as SYGVKD. This CDR3 region has 15 residues. The CDR3 coding sequence is TGTGCCATCAGTCGAGCAGGGGGCGCTAACTATGGCTACACCTTC. Translation: CAISRAGGANYGYTF.

The V gene is TRBV5-8, the J gene TRBJ2-7; D unresolved. The germline V gene has CDR1 SGHTS and CDR2 YDEGEE. V lost 2 bases to trimming and J lost 3 bases, with 3 bases between them. The CDR3 runs 11 residues. This chain's CDR3 is CASSFNYEQYF. The CDR3, as DNA: TGTGCCAGCAGCTTTAACTACGAGCAGTACTTC. The full variable domain, its missing parts supplied by reference TRBV5-8 and TRBJ2-7, is EAGVTQSPTHLIKTRGQQATLRCSPISGHTSVYWYQQALGLGLQFLLWYDEGEERNRGNFPPRFSGRQFPNYSSELNVNALELEDSALYLCASSFNYEQYFGPGTRLTVT.

The V and J genes are TRBV18 and TRBJ2-3; tentative D call: TRBD2 (6 bases). Germline CDR1 KGHSH, CDR2 LQKENI. The ends were cut back, 4 bases at V and 2 bases at J, with 22 bases in the middle. CDR3 size: 18 residues. The CDR3 region has the DNA TGTGCCAGCTCACAAACATACCAGCCTAGCGAGCACACAGATACGCAGTATTTT. Its protein product is CASSQTYQPSEHTDTQYF.

The chain carries TRBV9 and TRBJ2-7; D is uncertain. In germline, CDR1 is SGDLS, CDR2 YYNGEE. V was clipped by 0 bases and J by 2 bases, with 12 bases between them. CDR3 length: 15 residues. For the CDR3, the DNA is TGTGCCAGCAGCGTAGGAGAGACACCTCCCTACGAGCAGTACTTC. It translates to CASSVGETPPYEQYF. The whole variable domain, filled in from reference TRBV9 and TRBJ2-7, reads DSGVTQTPKHLITATGQRVTLRCSPRSGDLSVYWYQQSLDQGLQFLIQYYNGEERAKGNILERFSAQQFPDLHSELNLSSLELGDSALYFCASSVGETPPYEQYFGPGTRLTVT.

The chain combines TRBV24-1 with TRBJ2-5, with D possibly TRBD2 on 5 matching bases. This CDR3 spans 14 amino acids. Germline assignment: CDR1 KGHDR and CDR2 SFDVKD. V dropped 3 bases and J dropped 3 bases, with 10 bases sitting between them. For the CDR3, the DNA is TGTGCCACCAGTGATGCGGACTCGGAAGAGACCCAGTACTTC. As protein: CATSDADSEETQYF.

V and J are TRBV3-1 (or the pseudogene TRBV3-2) and TRBJ2-5, with 10 bases lining up with TRBD2. V gave up 1 base and J gave up 5 bases; unmatched junction bases: 4. The CDR3 loop spans 15 amino acids. Germline-derived CDR1 and CDR2 are LGHDT and YNNKEL (reference sequence). In DNA, the CDR3 is TGTGCCAGCAGCCAAGTAGCGGGAGGAATGGAGACCCAGTACTTC. It is translated as CASSQVAGGMETQYF.

The V gene is TRBV5-4, the J gene TRBJ1-3; D is uncertain. The CDR3 has 16 amino acids. With 0 bases removed from V and 0 bases from J, the gap between germline ends came to 10 bases. Germline CDR1 SGHNT, CDR2 YYREEE (reference sequence). In DNA form, the CDR3 reads TGTGCCAGCAGCTTGGGTCAGCAGCGCTCTGGAAACACCATATATTTT. This translates into CASSLGQQRSGNTIYF.

The gene calls are TRBV27 and TRBJ2-7; D may be TRBD2 (6 bases). There are 12 residues in the CDR3. Germline CDR1 MNHEY, CDR2 SMNVEV (reference sequence). V lost 6 bases and J 1 base, leaving 7 bases between the germline ends. CDR3 sequence (DNA): TGTGCCAGCAGCCGGGGGTCCTACGAGCAGTACTTC. Translating it yields CASSRGSYEQYF.

The V and J genes are TRBV9 and TRBJ2-1; 7 bases line up with TRBD2. CDR3 length: 16 amino acids. The germline CDR1 and CDR2 sequences are SGDLS and YYNGEE. Unmatched junction bases numbered 5, after V lost 0 bases and J lost 2 bases. This chain's CDR3 is CASSVVETSTYNEQFF. For the CDR3, the DNA is TGTGCCAGCAGCGTAGTAGAGACTAGCACCTACAATGAGCAGTTCTTC.

This clone has a single count. The V gene is TRBV30, the J gene TRBJ2-1, with 11 bases matching TRBD1. The CDR3 consists of 13 residues. The junction had 3 bases not matched to a gene; V was cut back by 3 bases and J by 8 bases. Germline V gene data show CDR1 as GTSNPN and CDR2 as SVGIG (reference sequence). For the CDR3, the DNA is TGTGCCTGGAGGTGGACAGGGGGCCATGAGCAGTTCTTC. Protein sequence: CAWRWTGGHEQFF. The full variable domain, its missing parts supplied by reference TRBV30 and TRBJ2-1, is SQTIHQWPATLVQPVGSPLSLECTVEGTSNPNLYWYRQAAGRGLQLLFYSVGIGQISSEVPQNLSASRPQDRQFILSSKKLLLSDSGFYLCAWRWTGGHEQFFGPGTRLTVL.